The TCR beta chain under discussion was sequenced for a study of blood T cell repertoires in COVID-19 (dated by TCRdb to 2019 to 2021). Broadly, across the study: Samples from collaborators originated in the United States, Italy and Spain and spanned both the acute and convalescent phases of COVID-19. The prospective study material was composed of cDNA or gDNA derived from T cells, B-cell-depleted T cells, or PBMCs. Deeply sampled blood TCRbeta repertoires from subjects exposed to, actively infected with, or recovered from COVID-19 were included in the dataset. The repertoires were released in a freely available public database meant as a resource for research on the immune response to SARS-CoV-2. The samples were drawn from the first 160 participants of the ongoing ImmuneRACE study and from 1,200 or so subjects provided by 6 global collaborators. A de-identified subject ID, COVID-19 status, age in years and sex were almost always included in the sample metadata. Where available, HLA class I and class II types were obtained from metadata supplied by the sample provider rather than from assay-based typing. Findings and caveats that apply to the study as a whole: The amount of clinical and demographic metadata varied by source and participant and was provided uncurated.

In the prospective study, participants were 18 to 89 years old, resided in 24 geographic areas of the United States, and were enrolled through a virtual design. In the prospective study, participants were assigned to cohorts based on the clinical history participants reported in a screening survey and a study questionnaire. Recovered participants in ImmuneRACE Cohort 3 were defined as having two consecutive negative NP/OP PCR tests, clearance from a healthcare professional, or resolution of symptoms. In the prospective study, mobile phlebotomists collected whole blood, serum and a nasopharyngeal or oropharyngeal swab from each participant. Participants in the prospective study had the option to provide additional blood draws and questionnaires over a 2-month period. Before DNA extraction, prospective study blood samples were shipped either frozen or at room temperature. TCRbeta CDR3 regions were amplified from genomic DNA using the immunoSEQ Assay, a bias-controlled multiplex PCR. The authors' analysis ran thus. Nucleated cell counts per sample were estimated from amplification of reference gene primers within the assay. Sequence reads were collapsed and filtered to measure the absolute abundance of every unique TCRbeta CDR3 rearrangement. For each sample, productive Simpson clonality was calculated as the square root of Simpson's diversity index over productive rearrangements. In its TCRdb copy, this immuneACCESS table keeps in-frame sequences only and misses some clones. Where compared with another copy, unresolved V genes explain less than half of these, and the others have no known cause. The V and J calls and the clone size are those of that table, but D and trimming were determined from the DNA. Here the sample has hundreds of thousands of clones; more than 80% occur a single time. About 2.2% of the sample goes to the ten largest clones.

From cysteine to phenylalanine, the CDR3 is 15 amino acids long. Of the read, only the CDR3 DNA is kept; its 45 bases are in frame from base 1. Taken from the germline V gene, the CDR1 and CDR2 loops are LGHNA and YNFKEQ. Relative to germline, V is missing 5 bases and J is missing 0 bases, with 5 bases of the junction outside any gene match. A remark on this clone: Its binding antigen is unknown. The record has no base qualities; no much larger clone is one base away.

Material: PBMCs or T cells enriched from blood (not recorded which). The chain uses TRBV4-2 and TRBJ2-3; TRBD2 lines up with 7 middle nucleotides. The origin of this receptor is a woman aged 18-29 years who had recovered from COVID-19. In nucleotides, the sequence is TGTGCCAGCAGCTCTACTAGCGTTAGCACAGATACGCAGTATTTT. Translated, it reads CASSSTSVSTDTQYF.